This entry concerns a single T cell receptor (beta chain). The antigen remains undetermined. The V gene end was trimmed by 4 bases and the J gene end by 6 bases; junction bases not matched to a gene: 13. The CDR3 consists of 16 residues. Germline V gene lookup returns CDR1 SGHNT and CDR2 YYREEE (reference sequence). The data belong to a study of T cells after yellow fever vaccination. General study points: Abundant clonotypes from the bulk population could have been carried over as contaminants into FACS-sorted repertoires. The secondary T-cell response peaked on day 5, not day 15, but was weaker.

UMIs were added to TCR cDNA along with a universal primer site when it was made by 5'RACE template switching. MiXCR, run by TCRdb on the 5' RACE reads, gives a single entry per CDR3 protein. This table has hundreds of thousands of distinct CDR3 sequences, less than 20% appearing once. The chain recombines TRBV5-4 with TRBJ1-2; 9 nucleotides agree with TRBD1. The sample consisted of PBMCs, taken 15 days after the yellow fever booster vaccination. This sequence was found in a man between 25 and 39 years old who received the YFV17D yellow fever vaccine. The CDR3 DNA reads as TGTGCCAGCAGCCAAGGGACGGACAGGGGAGACAATGGCTACACCTTC. This encodes CASSQGTDRGDNGYTF.